This record covers a single T cell receptor (beta chain). Its antigen is unidentified. These data originate in a study of shared clonotypes between healthy human individuals. Broader study findings: Donor scarcity curtailed the genetic and exposure-history diversity represented herein. Across a few donors, naive CD4 shared 4.5% to 6%, naive CD8 more than 3%, memory CD4 2.3%, memory CD8 over 0.3%.

All donors were Caucasian adults living in Nashville, Tennessee. CD4+ cell separation produced CD45RA+ naive and CD45RA-negative memory subsets. The assay was immunoSEQ multiplex PCR, and TCRdb's table has in-frame clones only and misses some. Found here are 950,000 to 1,100,000 clones, more than 65% of them singletons; the top ten hold 1.5%. In germline, CDR1 is SGHAT, CDR2 FQNNGV. Trimming took 8 bases from V and 3 from J, leaving 13 bases between them. The CDR3 covers 13 residues. The chain joins TRBV11-2 to TRBJ2-5; D is undetermined. Sample: memory CD4+ T cells sorted from blood. Stated subset: CD45RA-negative fraction. The sequence was obtained from a man between 18 and 29 years old in good health. CDR3 DNA: TGTGCCAGCGGCCGGGCCCCGAAAGAGACCCAGTACTTC. It codes for CASGRAPKETQYF.